A selection of T cell receptor beta chains follows, all from one sample in a study of cytomegalovirus exposure and HLA in healthy donors. Data came from immunoSEQ multiplex PCR; TCRdb stores just in-frame clones and leaves some out. The sample holds about 310,000 clones; roughly 88% are singletons and the top ten take around 0.88%. The material sequenced was PBMCs. The source of these receptors is a young man in good health and CMV-seronegative. CDR3s include the opening cysteine and the closing phenylalanine or tryptophan. A D gene is named only where the DNA matches it firmly. A clone size is listed for some rows: how often the clone was seen (once, few, many), or a class if it is expanded.

v_call: TRBV19; j_call: TRBJ1-6; d_call: .; clone_size: .; cdr3_nt: TGTGCCAGTAGGCGAGAGCCGGGACATTCAGAATCACCCCTCCACTTT; cdr3_aa: CASRREPGHSESPLHF
v_call: TRBV19; j_call: TRBJ1-2; d_call: .; clone_size: .; cdr3_nt: TGTGCCACCACATTCCCCCCAGGGGCTGGAGGCTACACCTTC; cdr3_aa: CATTFPPGAGGYTF
v_call: TRBV9; j_call: TRBJ2-7; d_call: .; clone_size: .; cdr3_nt: TGTGCCAGCAGCGTAGAGGGGCGGATTCCCGTCGAGCAGTACTTC; cdr3_aa: CASSVEGRIPVEQYF
v_call: TRBV7-6; j_call: TRBJ2-3; d_call: TRBD2; clone_size: .; cdr3_nt: TGTGCCAGCAGCTTCCCGATTTGGGCTAGCGGGGGAGTGGATACGCAGTATTTT; cdr3_aa: CASSFPIWASGGVDTQYF
v_call: TRBV5-6; j_call: TRBJ1-4; d_call: TRBD1; clone_size: .; cdr3_nt: TGTGCCAGCAGCCTTAGGACAGGGGGAAATGAAAAACTGTTTTTT; cdr3_aa: CASSLRTGGNEKLFF
v_call: TRBV2; j_call: TRBJ1-1; d_call: .; clone_size: once; cdr3_nt: TGTGCCAGCAGTCCTAGGGGCGGAGCTGAAGCTTTCTTT; cdr3_aa: CASSPRGGAEAFF
v_call: TRBV7-9; j_call: TRBJ1-4; d_call: .; clone_size: .; cdr3_nt: TGTGCCAGCAGCTTAGGGCGGGGGCCGATTGAAAAACTGTTTTTT; cdr3_aa: CASSLGRGPIEKLFF
v_call: TRBV5-1; j_call: TRBJ2-1; d_call: .; clone_size: .; cdr3_nt: TGCGCCAGCAGGCGGTCTTTATCTAGCCGCGATGAGCAGTTCTTC; cdr3_aa: CASRRSLSSRDEQFF
v_call: TRBV27; j_call: TRBJ2-3; d_call: TRBD1; clone_size: .; cdr3_nt: TGTGCCAGCAGCCTGACAGGGGGCGCGTTAGATACGCAGTATTTT; cdr3_aa: CASSLTGGALDTQYF
v_call: TRBV6-1; j_call: TRBJ1-2; d_call: .; clone_size: .; cdr3_nt: TGTGCCAGCAGTGACCGCTATGGCTACACCTTC; cdr3_aa: CASSDRYGYTF
v_call: TRBV15; j_call: TRBJ2-3; d_call: .; clone_size: .; cdr3_nt: TGTGCCACCAGCAGAGGACTTTCCCGGGGCACAGATACGCAGTATTTT; cdr3_aa: CATSRGLSRGTDTQYF
v_call: TRBV5-4; j_call: TRBJ2-7; d_call: .; clone_size: .; cdr3_nt: TGTGCCAGCAGCTTGACCGCGGATATAACCTACGAGCAGTACTTC; cdr3_aa: CASSLTADITYEQYF
v_call: TRBV7-2; j_call: TRBJ1-4; d_call: .; clone_size: .; cdr3_nt: TGTGCCAGCAGCTTATGGGGGGGCGTTGAAAAACTGTTTTTT; cdr3_aa: CASSLWGGVEKLFF
v_call: TRBV9; j_call: TRBJ2-7; d_call: .; clone_size: .; cdr3_nt: TGTGCCAGCAGCGTAGATGCCGGGAGCGAGCAGTACTTC; cdr3_aa: CASSVDAGSEQYF
v_call: TRBV9; j_call: TRBJ1-2; d_call: .; clone_size: .; cdr3_nt: TGTGCCAGCAGCGTTGATGGTAGTTTTAACTATGGCTACACCTTC; cdr3_aa: CASSVDGSFNYGYTF
v_call: TRBV4-2; j_call: TRBJ1-2; d_call: .; clone_size: .; cdr3_nt: TGTGCCAGCAGCCAAGGACAGGACTACACCTTC; cdr3_aa: CASSQGQDYTF
v_call: TRBV15; j_call: TRBJ1-5; d_call: .; clone_size: .; cdr3_nt: TGTGCCACCAGCAGAGAACTCTCTCTGAAGCCCCAGCATTTT; cdr3_aa: CATSRELSLKPQHF
v_call: TRBV19; j_call: TRBJ2-7; d_call: TRBD1; clone_size: .; cdr3_nt: TGTGCCAGTAGTACGTCAGGGGGCCGCTCCGAGCAGTACTTC; cdr3_aa: CASSTSGGRSEQYF
v_call: TRBV5-1; j_call: TRBJ1-1; d_call: .; clone_size: .; cdr3_nt: TGCGCCAGCAGCTTGCCTATAGGAACCCAGGAATCGAACACTGAAGCTTTCTTT; cdr3_aa: CASSLPIGTQESNTEAFF
v_call: TRBV20-1; j_call: TRBJ1-2; d_call: .; clone_size: .; cdr3_nt: TGCAGTGCTCCCGGATGGGGCGGCTACACCTTC; cdr3_aa: CSAPGWGGYTF
v_call: TRBV28; j_call: TRBJ1-1; d_call: TRBD1; clone_size: .; cdr3_nt: TGTGCCAGCATGACACAGGGGGTGGGGAACACTGAAGCTTTCTTT; cdr3_aa: CASMTQGVGNTEAFF
v_call: TRBV6-1; j_call: TRBJ1-1; d_call: TRBD1; clone_size: .; cdr3_nt: TGTGCCAACCAGGGACAGGGAGGCACTGAAGCTTTCTTT; cdr3_aa: CANQGQGGTEAFF
v_call: TRBV4-1; j_call: TRBJ1-2; d_call: .; clone_size: .; cdr3_nt: TGCGCCAGCAGCCAAGATCCGCAAAACCCACTATATGGCTACACCTTC; cdr3_aa: CASSQDPQNPLYGYTF
v_call: TRBV5-6; j_call: TRBJ2-3; d_call: .; clone_size: .; cdr3_nt: TGTGCCAGCAGCTTGCTGGGGCGACCTAAAGATACGCAGTATTTT; cdr3_aa: CASSLLGRPKDTQYF
v_call: TRBV11-2; j_call: TRBJ1-1; d_call: TRBD1; clone_size: .; cdr3_nt: TGTGCCAGCAGTTTGACAGGGGGCGACACTGAAGCTTTCTTT; cdr3_aa: CASSLTGGDTEAFF
v_call: TRBV25-1; j_call: TRBJ2-3; d_call: TRBD2; clone_size: .; cdr3_nt: TGTGCCAGCAGTGAACCGCCAATTAGCGGGGCGCAGTATTTT; cdr3_aa: CASSEPPISGAQYF
v_call: TRBV7-9; j_call: TRBJ1-2; d_call: .; clone_size: few; cdr3_nt: TGTGCCAGCAGCTTAGTCCAGACAGGCAGCTATGGCTACACCTTC; cdr3_aa: CASSLVQTGSYGYTF
v_call: TRBV7-8; j_call: TRBJ2-1; d_call: TRBD1; clone_size: .; cdr3_nt: TGTGCCAGCAGCTCGGGGACAGGGGCATTCGTCAATGAGCAGTTCTTC; cdr3_aa: CASSSGTGAFVNEQFF
v_call: TRBV6-6; j_call: TRBJ1-5; d_call: TRBD1; clone_size: .; cdr3_nt: TGTGCCACCGAACAGGGGTTAGGGCCCCAGCATTTT; cdr3_aa: CATEQGLGPQHF
v_call: TRBV19; j_call: TRBJ2-5; d_call: .; clone_size: .; cdr3_nt: TGTGCCAGTAGTACTAGGACACACCAAGAGACCCAGTACTTC; cdr3_aa: CASSTRTHQETQYF
v_call: TRBV15; j_call: TRBJ2-5; d_call: .; clone_size: once; cdr3_nt: TGTGCCACCAGCAGAGATAACGGGCGGGCCCAGACCCAGTACTTC; cdr3_aa: CATSRDNGRAQTQYF
v_call: TRBV6-5; j_call: TRBJ1-2; d_call: .; clone_size: few; cdr3_nt: TGTGCCAGCGGCATGGACTATGGCTACACCTTC; cdr3_aa: CASGMDYGYTF
v_call: TRBV6-5; j_call: TRBJ1-1; d_call: .; clone_size: .; cdr3_nt: TGTGCCAGCAGCATTGGGGGGGAGGGGACTGAAGCTTTCTTT; cdr3_aa: CASSIGGEGTEAFF
v_call: TRBV10-1; j_call: TRBJ2-7; d_call: TRBD1; clone_size: .; cdr3_nt: TGCGCCAGCAGGACAGGGGGGTTCCCCTACGAGCAGTACTTC; cdr3_aa: CASRTGGFPYEQYF
v_call: TRBV7-9; j_call: TRBJ1-3; d_call: .; clone_size: .; cdr3_nt: TGTGCCAGCAGCGACGTGAGGGCGGTCTCTGGAAACACCATATATTTT; cdr3_aa: CASSDVRAVSGNTIYF
v_call: TRBV5-4; j_call: TRBJ1-1; d_call: TRBD1; clone_size: .; cdr3_nt: TGTGCCAGCAGCTACCGACAGGGAGGAGGGAACACTGAAGCTTTCTTT; cdr3_aa: CASSYRQGGGNTEAFF
v_call: TRBV19; j_call: TRBJ2-7; d_call: TRBD1; clone_size: .; cdr3_nt: TGTGCGACGGGACAGCCGGGCTCCTACGAGCAGTACTTC; cdr3_aa: CATGQPGSYEQYF
v_call: TRBV27; j_call: TRBJ2-7; d_call: TRBD1; clone_size: .; cdr3_nt: TGTGCCAGCCGGACAGGGGGTAGGGCCGAGCAGTACTTC; cdr3_aa: CASRTGGRAEQYF
v_call: TRBV2; j_call: TRBJ1-2; d_call: .; clone_size: few; cdr3_nt: TGTGCCAGCATCCTGGAGGGGTATGGCTACACCTTC; cdr3_aa: CASILEGYGYTF
v_call: TRBV2; j_call: TRBJ1-5; d_call: .; clone_size: .; cdr3_nt: TGTGCCAGCAGGGGAGGGGCAGCTCCTAGTGCCCAGCATTTT; cdr3_aa: CASRGGAAPSAQHF
v_call: TRBV11-3; j_call: TRBJ2-1; d_call: TRBD1; clone_size: .; cdr3_nt: TGTGCCAGCAGTTCGGACAGGGGGCGTAATGAGCAGTTCTTC; cdr3_aa: CASSSDRGRNEQFF
v_call: TRBV6-5; j_call: TRBJ1-1; d_call: TRBD1; clone_size: .; cdr3_nt: TGTGCCAGCAGTTACACGATAGGACAGGGCACTGAAGCTTTCTTT; cdr3_aa: CASSYTIGQGTEAFF
v_call: TRBV28; j_call: TRBJ2-7; d_call: .; clone_size: .; cdr3_nt: TGTGCCAGCAGTTCACCTATGACAGACTCCTACGAGCAGTACTTC; cdr3_aa: CASSSPMTDSYEQYF
v_call: TRBV4-1; j_call: TRBJ1-2; d_call: TRBD1; clone_size: .; cdr3_nt: TGCGCCAGCAGCCAAGCCGGGACAGGGGGTGGCTACACCTTC; cdr3_aa: CASSQAGTGGGYTF
v_call: TRBV7-2; j_call: TRBJ1-2; d_call: .; clone_size: .; cdr3_nt: TGTGCCAGCAGCCCCCGTGGGGGGGGCTATGGCTACACCTTC; cdr3_aa: CASSPRGGGYGYTF
v_call: TRBV18; j_call: TRBJ1-1; d_call: .; clone_size: .; cdr3_nt: TGTGCCAGCTCACTAACTTTTTCCGGGACAACGAACACTGAAGCTTTCTTT; cdr3_aa: CASSLTFSGTTNTEAFF
v_call: TRBV5-4; j_call: TRBJ2-1; d_call: .; clone_size: .; cdr3_nt: TGTGCCAGCAGCTTGTCGACGGGGTCCTACAATGAGCAGTTCTTC; cdr3_aa: CASSLSTGSYNEQFF
v_call: TRBV19; j_call: TRBJ1-3; d_call: .; clone_size: .; cdr3_nt: TGTGCCAGTAGTATACTAGCCTCTGGAAACACCATATATTTT; cdr3_aa: CASSILASGNTIYF
v_call: TRBV18; j_call: TRBJ2-3; d_call: TRBD2; clone_size: .; cdr3_nt: TGTGCCAGCTCACCGGGACTAGGGTTCTCTAGCACAGATACGCAGTATTTT; cdr3_aa: CASSPGLGFSSTDTQYF
v_call: TRBV2; j_call: TRBJ1-2; d_call: TRBD1; clone_size: .; cdr3_nt: TGTGCCACTCTTCGCGCAGGGGGCCGGGGCTACACCTTC; cdr3_aa: CATLRAGGRGYTF
v_call: TRBV19; j_call: TRBJ2-7; d_call: TRBD2; clone_size: .; cdr3_nt: TGTGCCAGTAGTATTGCTAGCGGATCCTACGAGCAGTACTTC; cdr3_aa: CASSIASGSYEQYF
v_call: TRBV5-1; j_call: TRBJ1-2; d_call: TRBD1; clone_size: once; cdr3_nt: TGCGCCAGCAGCAGAACAGGGGAGGAGGTCTATGGCTACACCTTC; cdr3_aa: CASSRTGEEVYGYTF
v_call: TRBV27; j_call: TRBJ2-1; d_call: .; clone_size: .; cdr3_nt: TGTGCCAGCCACCGACGGGACAATGAGCAGTTCTTC; cdr3_aa: CASHRRDNEQFF
v_call: TRBV7-9; j_call: TRBJ2-5; d_call: .; clone_size: .; cdr3_nt: TGTGCCAGCAGCTACCAGGGGTCCCAGTACTTC; cdr3_aa: CASSYQGSQYF
v_call: TRBV10-1; j_call: TRBJ2-6; d_call: .; clone_size: .; cdr3_nt: TGCGCCAGGTTATACTCTGGGGCCAACGTCCTGACTTTC; cdr3_aa: CARLYSGANVLTF